Each of the 21 T cell receptor beta chains below was sequenced from the same sample in a study of beta chain features in type 1 diabetes. Broader study findings: Type 1 diabetes patients had moderately but significantly shorter TCRB CDR3s in all four CD4+ subsets.

Antigens of these TCRs are unknown. What was sequenced were expressed TCRB transcripts, since all of the isolated RNA had been reverse transcribed. The assay was immunoSEQ multiplex PCR, and TCRdb's table has in-frame clones only and misses some. The sample shows fewer than 30,000 clones, roughly three fifths of them seen only once. The sample was Tregs from blood. The receptors were sampled from a woman between 18 and 29 years old with type 1 diabetes.

The rearrangement uses TRBV2 and TRBJ2-5, with D maybe TRBD1 (5 bases). The CDR3 loop spans 13 amino acids. CDR1 and CDR2 from the germline V gene are SNHLY and FYNNEI. The V end was cut by 7 bases, the J end by 3 bases, with 12 bases between. The CDR3 protein is CASNQGIEETQYF. CDR3 bases: TGTGCCAGCAACCAGGGTATCGAAGAGACCCAGTACTTC.

This chain uses TRBV29-1 with TRBJ1-5; 11 nucleotides line up with TRBD1. This CDR3 is 14 amino acids long. Germline V gene sequence: CDR1 SQVTM, CDR2 ANQGSEA. Trimming cost V 4 bases and J 6 bases; bases outside gene matches: 5. Here the CDR3 DNA reads TGCAGCGTTGGAGGACAGGGGGCAGGTCAGCCCCAGCATTTT. Protein sequence: CSVGGQGAGQPQHF. Complete variable domain (other parts from reference TRBV29-1 and TRBJ1-5): SAVISQKPSRDICQRGTSLTIQCQVDSQVTMMFWYRQQPGQSLTLIATANQGSEATYESGFVIDKFPISRPNLTFSTLTVSNMSPEDSSIYLCSVGGQGAGQPQHFGDGTRLSIL.

This clone was observed a handful of times. The chain has TRBV28 and TRBJ2-2; 8 bases match TRBD1. Germline assignment: CDR1 MDHEN and CDR2 SYDVKM. J was trimmed by 5 bases and V by 3 bases; bases with no gene match: 8. The CDR3 loop spans 16 amino acids. This CDR3 is CASSFLRGRNTGELFF. CDR3 sequence (DNA): TGTGCCAGCAGTTTTCTCAGGGGGCGTAATACCGGGGAGCTGTTTTTT.

The chain joins TRBV6-6 to TRBJ2-7, with D tentatively TRBD2 (5 bases). Germline CDR1 and CDR2: MNHNY and SVGAGI (reference sequence). The CDR3 extends over 16 amino acids. Trimming cost V 3 bases and J 0 bases, with 15 bases left between them. CDR3 bases: TGTGCCAGCAGTTATATATTTCAGCGGAGCTCCTACGAGCAGTACTTC. Protein: CASSYIFQRSSYEQYF.

The chain carries TRBV29-1 and TRBJ1-2; perhaps TRBD1 as D (5 bases). This CDR3 has 12 residues. Trimming shortened V by 4 bases and J by 8 bases, and 14 bases separated the two germline ends. CDR1 is SQVTM and CDR2 is ANQGSEA in the germline V gene. The CDR3 bases are TGCAGCGTTGTAGTAGGGGATAGGGGCTACACCTTC. Its translation is CSVVVGDRGYTF.

As concerns this clone: The junction departs from the called germline gene at one end, perhaps through a read error. The chain joins TRBV13 to TRBJ1-5; 8 bases agree with TRBD1. Germline CDR1 and CDR2: PRHDT and FYEKMQ (reference sequence). This CDR3 comprises 15 residues. The CDR3 DNA follows: TGTGCCAGCAGCGTAGGACAGGGCCTCAATCAGCCCCAGCATTTT. Translated, it gives CASSVGQGLNQPQHF.

The V gene is TRBV25-1, the J gene TRBJ1-2; 9 bases line up with TRBD1. CDR3 length: 14 residues. With V trimmed by 5 bases and J by 3 bases, 4 bases remained unmatched. Germline CDR1 is MGHDK and CDR2 is SYGVNS. The CDR3: CASSTGGEDYGYTF. Here the CDR3 DNA reads TGTGCCAGCAGTACAGGGGGCGAAGACTATGGCTACACCTTC.

The chain uses TRBV30 and TRBJ2-5, with 13 bases that match TRBD2. CDR1 GTSNPN and CDR2 SVGIG come from the germline V gene (reference sequence). The trim removed 2 bases at V and 1 base at J, leaving 7 bases unmatched. The CDR3 spans 17 residues. CDR3 sequence: CAWSRTSGRGGQETQYF. CDR3 coding DNA: TGTGCCTGGAGTCGGACTAGCGGGAGAGGAGGCCAAGAGACCCAGTACTTC. Drawing the rest from reference TRBV30 and TRBJ2-5, the complete variable domain is SQTIHQWPATLVQPVGSPLSLECTVEGTSNPNLYWYRQAAGRGLQLLFYSVGIGQISSEVPQNLSASRPQDRQFILSSKKLLLSDSGFYLCAWSRTSGRGGQETQYFGPGTRLLVL.

A single count supports this clone. The CDR3 DNA follows: TGTGCCAGCCCCTGTGGGACAGGGACCCTCTACACCTTC. Its protein is CASPCGTGTLYTF. This rearrangement joins TRBV27 to TRBJ1-2; TRBD1 agrees at 9 bases. V was pared by 8 bases and J by 10 bases, with 11 bases of the junction left unmatched. The germline gives CDR1 MNHEY, CDR2 SMNVEV (reference sequence). CDR3 length equals 13 residues.

This chain joins TRBV6-5 and TRBJ2-2, with D tentatively TRBD1 (5 bases). The CDR3 totals 14 residues. V was clipped by 5 bases and J by 7 bases, with 14 bases between them. Germline lookup yields CDR1 MNHEY and CDR2 SVGAGI. CDR3 bases: TGTGCCAGCAGTGGCTCTCAGGGTGGCGGGGAGCTGTTTTTT. Its translation: CASSGSQGGGELFF.

The genes are TRBV5-1 and TRBJ2-5; TRBD2 matches at 7 bases. The J call may be faulty, since TRBJ2-7 better matches the DNA end. From germline, CDR1 is SGHRS and CDR2 YFSETQ. This CDR3 comprises 14 residues. CDR3 DNA sequence: TGCGCCAGCAAAGGCGGGAGTACGTCCTACGAGCAGTACTTC. Protein: CASKGGSTSYEQYF.

This clone was detected only a few times. This chain uses TRBV7-9 with TRBJ2-1; D ambiguous. CDR1 is SEHNR and CDR2 is FQNEAQ in the germline V gene (reference sequence). This CDR3 contains 14 residues. V lost 4 bases and J lost 7, with 14 bases in between. This chain's CDR3 is CASSYGFRVNEQFF. The CDR3 nucleotides read TGTGCCAGCAGCTACGGTTTTCGAGTTAATGAGCAGTTCTTC.

CDR3 in DNA: TGTGCCAGCAGGAGGACTAGCGGGGACGAGCAGTACTTC. It codes for CASRRTSGDEQYF. This chain connects TRBV6-5 to TRBJ2-7; 12 nucleotides match TRBD2. With V trimmed by 6 bases and J by 5 bases, 2 bases remained unmatched. CDR3 length equals 13 residues. Germline assignment: CDR1 MNHEY and CDR2 SVGAGI.

The rearrangement links TRBV7-2 to TRBJ2-1; D might be TRBD2 (6 bases). In germline, CDR1 is SGHTA, CDR2 FQGNSA. The CDR3 sequence is 15 residues long. Trimming shortened V by 6 bases and J by 4 bases, and 16 bases separated the two germline ends. The CDR3 DNA reads as TGTGCCAGCAGACCCCCACGGGAGAGGTACAATGAGCAGTTCTTC. Its protein product is CASRPPRERYNEQFF.

The chain has TRBV4-3 and TRBJ1-2, with a weak D call TRBD1 (5 bases). CDR1 and CDR2 (germline): LGHNA, YSLEER. V lost 0 bases, J lost 8 bases, and 13 bases lay in between. CDR3 size: 14 residues. DNA for the CDR3: TGCGCCAGCAGCCAAGATCTAGGGGCGGGGGGCTACACCTTC. This sequence encodes CASSQDLGAGGYTF.

The V gene is TRBV27, the J gene TRBJ2-4, with D uncertain. Germline-derived CDR1 and CDR2 are MNHEY and SMNVEV (reference sequence). This CDR3 is 15 amino acids long. With 5 bases removed from V and 0 bases from J, the gap between germline ends came to 11 bases. The CDR3 reads CASSTHTLAKNIQYF. CDR3 DNA sequence: TGTGCCAGCAGTACGCACACGTTAGCCAAAAACATTCAGTACTTC.

The chain carries TRBV28 and TRBJ1-2; possible D gene TRBD1, 6 bases. V was cut by 6 bases and J by 1 base, with 9 bases left in between. The CDR3 loop spans 13 amino acids. Germline V gene sequence: CDR1 MDHEN, CDR2 SYDVKM. CDR3 residues: CASRLDSNYGYTF. The DNA for the CDR3 is TGTGCCAGCAGGTTGGACAGTAACTATGGCTACACCTTC.

The V and J genes are TRBV11-3 and TRBJ2-1; 7 nucleotides agree with TRBD1. Germline V gives CDR1 SGHNT, CDR2 YENEEA. The CDR3 spans 20 residues. The V gene end was trimmed by 5 bases and the J gene end by 0 bases; junction bases not matched to a gene: 19. The CDR3 sequence: CASSLRLRQGRFVSYNEQFF. The DNA of the CDR3 is TGTGCCAGCAGCCTGCGATTGAGACAGGGACGGTTTGTCTCCTACAATGAGCAGTTCTTC.

This clone came up a few times. The chain is built from TRBV4-2 and TRBJ2-3; no firm D call. The V gene's germline CDR1 is LGHNA and CDR2 YNFKEQ. The CDR3 totals 15 residues. Trimming removed 2 bases at V and 1 base at J, with 10 bases between. The CDR3 sequence is CASSQNYLGTDTQYF. CDR3 in DNA: TGTGCCAGCAGCCAAAACTATCTCGGCACAGATACGCAGTATTTT.

This CDR3 reads CASSLVSAGGYGYTF. The CDR3 DNA sequence: TGTGCCAGCAGTTTAGTTTCGGCGGGAGGCTATGGCTACACCTTC. This chain uses TRBV28 with TRBJ1-2; D unresolved. CDR1 is MDHEN and CDR2 is SYDVKM in the germline V gene. V dropped 2 bases and J dropped 4 bases, with 14 bases sitting between them. The CDR3 is 15 residues long.

V is TRBV28 and J is TRBJ2-1; 15 nucleotides align to TRBD2. Trimming took 6 bases from V and 10 from J; bases not matched to a gene: 10. The CDR3 spans 16 residues. Germline V gene sequence: CDR1 MDHEN, CDR2 SYDVKM. The CDR3 DNA is TGTGCCAGCAGCCTCACCGGGACTAGCGGGAGGAGGGAGCAGTTCTTC. Amino acid sequence: CASSLTGTSGRREQFF.